These 5 T cell receptor beta chains originate from one sample sequenced in a study of T cells in localized non-small cell lung cancer. Sequencing used immunoSEQ multiplex PCR; TCRdb keeps in-frame clones, though not all of them. The table includes roughly 40,000 clones, about 76% detected once. This specimen was peripheral blood mononuclear cells, taken before any cancer treatment. The receptors derive from a male donor aged 60 or over with stage II lung adenocarcinoma.

This clone was detected once. J is TRBJ2-3 and V is TRBV2; D is unclear. CDR1 SNHLY and CDR2 FYNNEI come from the germline V gene. There are 15 residues in the CDR3. Deletions cut 4 bases from V and 3 bases from J, with 14 bases between. CDR3 sequence: CASSVLSLRTDTQYF. The CDR3 DNA sequence: TGTGCCAGCAGTGTCCTTTCTTTGAGGACAGATACGCAGTATTTT. Full variable domain (rest looked up from reference TRBV2 and TRBJ2-3): EPEVTQTPSHQVTQMGQEVILRCVPISNHLYFYWYRQILGQKVEFLVSFYNNEISEKSEIFDDQFSVERPDGSNFTLKIRSTKLEDSAMYFCASSVLSLRTDTQYFGPGTRLTVL.

The V call is TRBV5-6, the J call TRBJ2-3, with D possibly matching TRBD2 (5 bases). The CDR3 is 17 amino acids. The V gene's germline CDR1 is SGHDT and CDR2 YYEEEE. V shed 0 bases and J shed 3 bases, with 17 bases lying between them. The CDR3 region is CASSLEAQRTGTDTQYF. CDR3 sequence (DNA): TGTGCCAGCAGCTTGGAAGCGCAGCGGACGGGAACAGATACGCAGTATTTT.

In its sample, this clone was seen a few times. The V call is TRBV5-6, the J call TRBJ1-1, with D tentatively TRBD1 (5 bases). Germline V gene lookup returns CDR1 SGHDT and CDR2 YYEEEE. CDR3 length equals 14 residues. Deletions cut 3 bases from V and 1 base from J, with 10 bases between. CDR3 DNA sequence: TGTGCCAGCAGCTCGGGACGGAGGAACACTGAAGCTTTCTTT. This codes for CASSSGRRNTEAFF.

This clone was counted a single time. The chain has TRBV6-5 and TRBJ2-2; weak D call: TRBD2 (6 bases). The germline gives CDR1 MNHEY, CDR2 SVGAGI. The CDR3 has 14 residues. V lost 2 bases and J 5 bases, leaving 9 bases between the germline ends. CDR3 protein: CASSYDSGTGELFF. As DNA, the CDR3 is TGTGCCAGCAGTTACGATAGCGGAACCGGGGAGCTGTTTTTT.

V is TRBV27 and J is TRBJ1-4; D ambiguous. Between the trimmed V and J ends, which lost 3 bases and 5 bases, there was a span of 10 bases. Germline lookup yields CDR1 MNHEY and CDR2 SMNVEV (reference sequence). The CDR3 runs to 14 residues. The CDR3 reads CASSLARTNEKLFF. The CDR3 DNA reads TGTGCCAGCAGTTTGGCCAGGACGAATGAAAAACTGTTTTTT. The full variable domain, rest sourced from reference TRBV27 and TRBJ1-4, is EAQVTQNPRYLITVTGKKLTVTCSQNMNHEYMSWYRQDPGLGLRQIYYSMNVEVTDKGDVPEGYKVSRKEKRNFPLILESPSPNQTSLYFCASSLARTNEKLFFGSGTQLSVL.